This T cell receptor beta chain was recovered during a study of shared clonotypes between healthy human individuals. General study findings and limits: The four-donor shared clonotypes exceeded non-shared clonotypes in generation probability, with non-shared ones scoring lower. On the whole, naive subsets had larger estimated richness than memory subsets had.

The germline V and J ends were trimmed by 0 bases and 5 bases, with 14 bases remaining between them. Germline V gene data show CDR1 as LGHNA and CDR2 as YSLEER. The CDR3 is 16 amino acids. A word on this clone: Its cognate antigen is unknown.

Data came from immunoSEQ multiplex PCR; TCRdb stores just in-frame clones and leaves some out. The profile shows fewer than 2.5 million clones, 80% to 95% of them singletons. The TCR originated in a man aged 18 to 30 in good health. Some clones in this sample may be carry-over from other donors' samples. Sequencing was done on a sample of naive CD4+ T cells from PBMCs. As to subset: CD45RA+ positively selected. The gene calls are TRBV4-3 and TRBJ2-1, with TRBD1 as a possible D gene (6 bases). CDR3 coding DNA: TGCGCCAGCAGCCAAGACTCCGGGACACTAAACAATGAGCAGTTCTTC. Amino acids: CASSQDSGTLNNEQFF.